The T cell receptor (beta chain) described here comes from a study of blood T cell repertoires in COVID-19. Across the study: Sources were T cells, B-cell-depleted T cells, or PBMCs; the material itself was cDNA or gDNA.

Study processing details: From reference gene primer amplification, estimates of nucleated cell counts were derived. Here immunoSEQ multiplex PCR was the method, and the copy in TCRdb shows in-frame clones only, minus some. That table is the source of V, J and clone size, and D and trimming were worked out from the DNA. The sample contains about 310,000 clones, roughly 84% of which appear only once. CDR1 and CDR2 (germline): SGHAT, FQNNGV. The V end lost 5 bases, the J end lost 5 bases, and 7 bases lay between the germline ends. The CDR3 loop spans 11 amino acids. Sequencing was performed on peripheral blood. The receptor was derived from a man aged 50-60 years with active or convalescent COVID-19. The chain couples TRBV11-2 to TRBJ2-7, with D uncertain. The CDR3 nucleotides read TGTGCCAGCAGCGTGGCCCACGAGCAGTACTTC. Translation: CASSVAHEQYF.